What follows are 9 T cell receptor beta chains derived from one specimen sequenced in a study of blood T cell repertoires in COVID-19. Clones were sequenced by immunoSEQ multiplex PCR, and TCRdb holds only the in-frame ones, with some missing. The sample lists some 200,000 clones; 86% were seen once. Material for sequencing was PBMCs or T cells enriched from blood (not recorded which). Receptor source: a woman aged 40 to 50 with acute COVID-19.

The rearrangement joins TRBV4-3 to TRBJ1-2, with D possibly being TRBD1 (5 bases). Looked up from germline, CDR1 is LGHNA and CDR2 is YSLEER. CDR3 length equals 14 residues. The V end was cut by 1 base, the J end by 8 bases, with 14 bases between. The CDR3 reads CASSQVTRVGGYTF. CDR3 bases: TGCGCCAGCAGCCAAGTAACCAGGGTTGGGGGCTACACCTTC.

CDR3 protein: CASSLDGSGTSYNEQFF. DNA of the CDR3: TGTGCCAGCAGCTTAGATGGGAGCGGGACCTCCTACAATGAGCAGTTCTTC. This chain links TRBV11-3 with TRBJ2-1; 7 bases agree with TRBD2. This CDR3 spans 17 amino acids. Germline lookup yields CDR1 SGHNT and CDR2 YENEEA. Losses at the gene ends were 0 bases for V and 0 bases for J; bases not matched to a gene: 5.

Details on this clone: At one end the junction does not follow the germline gene, possibly because of a read error. The chain uses TRBV29-1 and TRBJ1-2, with 9 nucleotides matching TRBD1. Germline CDR1 SQVTM, CDR2 ANQGSEA. The CDR3 has 15 amino acids. The CDR3 reads CSAEKGGQGGRGYTF. DNA for the CDR3: TGCAGCGCTGAAAAAGGGGGACAGGGAGGTCGGGGCTACACCTTC. Looking up the rest from reference TRBV29-1 and TRBJ1-2 gives the full variable domain: SAVISQKPSRDICQRGTSLTIQCQVDSQVTMMFWYRQQPGQSLTLIATANQGSEATYESGFVIDKFPISRPNLTFSTLTVSNMSPEDSSIYLCSAEKGGQGGRGYTFGSGTRLTVV.

This clone showed up many times. The gene calls are TRBV10-3 and TRBJ2-3, with TRBD2 as a possible D gene (5 bases). The V end lost 0 bases, the J end lost 0 bases, and 16 bases lay between the germline ends. Germline V gene sequence: CDR1 ENHRY, CDR2 SYGVKD. This CDR3 comprises 18 residues. The CDR3 is CAISESIRTSYSTDTQYF. In nucleotides, the CDR3 is TGTGCCATCAGTGAGTCGATCCGGACTTCTTACAGCACAGATACGCAGTATTTT.

This clone was seen a single time. The chain combines TRBV4-3 with TRBJ1-2; a possible D gene is TRBD1 (5 bases). CDR1 is LGHNA and CDR2 is YSLEER in the germline V gene. This CDR3 comprises 14 residues. Trimming shortened V by 4 bases and J by 3 bases, and 12 bases separated the two germline ends. CDR3 region: CASSPGGVDYGYTF. The CDR3 nucleotides are TGCGCCAGCAGCCCCGGGGGGGTTGACTATGGCTACACCTTC.

The chain's CDR3 is CASSLGGTLSYEQYF. The CDR3 nucleotides are TGTGCCAGCAGCTTGGGGGGGACCCTCTCCTACGAGCAGTACTTC. The V and J genes are TRBV7-2 and TRBJ2-7; 7 bases line up with TRBD2. Germline V gene data show CDR1 as SGHTA and CDR2 as FQGNSA. Losses at the gene ends were 3 bases for V and 0 bases for J; bases not matched to a gene: 5. The CDR3 totals 15 residues.

A single count supports this clone. J is TRBJ1-1 and V is TRBV19; 12 positions agree with TRBD1. The V gene end was trimmed by 5 bases and the J gene end by 8 bases; junction bases not matched to a gene: 15. CDR1 LNHDA and CDR2 SQIVND come from the germline V gene (reference sequence). This CDR3 has 17 amino acids. Here the CDR3 DNA reads TGTGCCAGTAGTCCTAATCCGGGACAGGGGGCAATCGGGGAAGCTTTCTTT. Its protein product is CASSPNPGQGAIGEAFF.

A few counts support this clone. Other DNA sequences in the sample encode the same CDR3. This chain uses TRBV2 with TRBJ1-1; possibly TRBD1 for D (6 bases). Per the germline V gene, CDR1 is SNHLY and CDR2 is FYNNEI. The CDR3 is 13 residues long. V was trimmed by 3 bases and J by 1 base, leaving 6 bases between them. Written as DNA, the CDR3 is TGTGCCAGCAGTGACAGGGGGAACACTGAAGCTTTCTTT. Encoded protein: CASSDRGNTEAFF.

The chain links TRBV6-5 to TRBJ2-3; 7 positions agree with TRBD1. The CDR3 sequence is 13 residues long. Germline trimming cut 6 bases from V and 8 bases from J; bases unmatched to any gene: 8. The germline CDR1 and CDR2 sequences are MNHEY and SVGAGI. The CDR3: CASRIQGQGTQYF. DNA of the CDR3: TGTGCCAGCAGAATACAGGGGCAGGGTACGCAGTATTTT.